The 12 T cell receptor beta chains below were found in one sample sequenced in a study of T cells in Graves' hyperthyroidism and ophthalmopathy. Researchers took RNA transcripts and amplified the TCR beta CDR3 regions from them. The HTBI primer set was used in a first-round RT-PCR of the TCR CDR3. A single record per CDR3 protein comes from TCRdb applying MiXCR to the multiplex PCR reads. The sample comprises around 530,000 distinct CDR3 sequences, about 15% of which are singletons, and 15% to 20% rests with the top ten. The sequenced sample consisted of blood. These receptor sequences come from a woman aged 18-29 years with Graves' ophthalmopathy.

V is TRBV7-9 and J is TRBJ2-1; 11 bases align to TRBD2. The CDR3 runs to 17 residues. Looked up from germline, CDR1 is SEHNR and CDR2 is FQNEAQ (reference sequence). J was trimmed by 4 bases and V by 4 bases; bases with no gene match: 9. As DNA, the CDR3 is TGTGCCAGCAGCTCCAACCTACTAGCGGGGGCTTACAATGAGCAGTTCTTC. This sequence encodes CASSSNLLAGAYNEQFF.

This clonotype showed up many times. DNA of the CDR3: TGTGCCAGCAGTGAATCTCCCTCGACAGGGAGCTCCTACGAGCAGTACTTC. Residues: CASSESPSTGSSYEQYF. The chain links TRBV6-1 to TRBJ2-7; 7 bases line up with TRBD1. The CDR3 sequence is 17 residues long. Germline V gene lookup returns CDR1 MNHNS and CDR2 SASEGT. Trimming at V came to 2 bases and at J to 0 bases, leaving 10 bases not matched to a gene.

This clonotype has ten or more counts. This rearrangement joins TRBV30 to TRBJ2-1; 10 nucleotides align to TRBD2. V gave up 4 bases and J gave up 8 bases; unmatched junction bases: 11. Germline V gene sequence: CDR1 GTSNPN, CDR2 SVGIG (reference sequence). The CDR3 is 15 residues long. The CDR3 DNA is TGTGCCTGGAACCAGGGGGCTAGCGGGGGTTATGAGCAGTTCTTC. Translation: CAWNQGASGGYEQFF.

This clonotype came up many times. The V and J genes are TRBV28 and TRBJ2-7, with TRBD1 matching over 7 bases. This CDR3 spans 15 amino acids. Germline-derived CDR1 and CDR2 are MDHEN and SYDVKM. The ends lost 3 bases at V and 3 bases at J; junction bases unmatched: 8. The CDR3 here is CASSLTGFPDYEQYF. As DNA, the CDR3 is TGTGCCAGCAGTTTGACAGGGTTTCCTGACTACGAGCAGTACTTC.

This clonotype was detected only a few times. This rearrangement joins TRBV20-1 to TRBJ2-3; D might be TRBD2 (6 bases). This CDR3 comprises 12 residues. Germline V CDR1 and CDR2: DFQATT, SNEGSKA (reference sequence). CDR3 protein: CSYAGSTDTQYF. The CDR3 nucleotides are TGCAGCTACGCGGGGAGCACAGATACGCAGTATTTT.

This clonotype has ten or more counts. The genes are TRBV20-1 and TRBJ2-7; D is uncertain. Trimming left V 4 bases short and J 2 bases short, with 6 bases between. CDR3 length: 11 amino acids. CDR1 DFQATT and CDR2 SNEGSKA come from the germline V gene (reference sequence). The DNA of the CDR3 is TGCAGTGCTACCTACACCTACGAGCAGTACTTC. Its protein product is CSATYTYEQYF.

This clonotype was counted only a few times. V usage is TRBV19 and J usage is TRBJ1-5; 12 bases agree with TRBD1. J lost 4 bases, V lost 2 bases, and 12 bases had no gene match. CDR3 length: 19 amino acids. Looked up from germline, CDR1 is LNHDA and CDR2 is SQIVND (reference sequence). As DNA, the CDR3 is TGTGCCAGTAGTATACCCCAGGACTGGGACAGGGGGCTTAATCAGCCCCAGCATTTT. Protein product: CASSIPQDWDRGLNQPQHF.

A note on this clonotype: A read error may produce the germline difference seen at one junction end. The genes are TRBV5-5 and TRBJ2-1; 11 nucleotides align to TRBD1. Germline V lookup: CDR1 SGHKS, CDR2 YYEKEE (reference sequence). This CDR3 is 16 amino acids long. CDR3 sequence reads: CASSLDWTGGYSEQFF. The DNA of the CDR3 is TGTGCCAGCAGCTTGGATTGGACAGGGGGCTACAGTGAGCAGTTCTTC.

V gene TRBV28 combines with J gene TRBJ1-2, with D perhaps TRBD1 (5 bases). The CDR3 consists of 12 residues. Germline V gene data show CDR1 as MDHEN and CDR2 as SYDVKM. The CDR3 DNA sequence: TGTACCATCCCGTCGGGACACTATGGCTACACCTTC. Translation: CTIPSGHYGYTF.

This clonotype has a count of ten or more. The gene calls are TRBV28 and TRBJ2-5; 11 bases map to TRBD2. The CDR3 is made up of 16 amino acids. The junction had 9 bases not matched to a gene; V was cut back by 2 bases and J by 7 bases. Germline CDR1 is MDHEN and CDR2 is SYDVKM. The CDR3 DNA is TGTGCCAGCAGTTTACGTAATAGCGGGAGGGAGGGGACCCAGTACTTC. This gives the protein CASSLRNSGREGTQYF.

In regard to this clonotype: Being one base from a much bigger clone, this may be a read error. The chain couples TRBV11-2 to TRBJ2-5, with D unclear. CDR1 and CDR2 (germline): SGHAT, FQNNGV. This CDR3 comprises 15 residues. CDR3 in amino acids: CASSLEFADGETQCF. In DNA form, the CDR3 reads TGTGCCAGCAGCTTAGAATTTGCAGACGGAGAGACCCAGTGCTTC.

With regard to this clonotype: A much larger clonotype is one base distant, so this may be a read error. V is TRBV6-5 and J is TRBJ1-5; tentatively, D is TRBD1 (5 bases). The germline V gene encodes CDR1 MNHEY and CDR2 SVGAGI. The CDR3 consists of 15 residues. The V end lost 5 bases, the J end lost 0 bases, and 11 bases lay between the germline ends. The CDR3 reads CASSLQEFSNQPQHF. The DNA of the CDR3 is TGTGCCAGCAGTCTACAGGAGTTTAGCAATCAGCCCCAGCATTTT.